Presented here are 24 T cell receptor beta chains from one specimen sequenced in a study of human T cells and chemical hapten exposure. TCRdb called the RACE reads again in MiXCR, with one record for every CDR3 protein. Of some 350,000 distinct CDR3 sequences in the sample, nearly 6.5% were seen once. Documented time point: patch test 2, 6 weeks after DPC sensitization. Documented treatment: therapeutic diphenylcyclopropenone sensitization with weekly scalp DPC. The sample consisted of whole blood, taken in connection with sensitization to the hapten diphenylcyclopropenone (DPC). The source of these receptors is a woman between 18 and 29 years old with alopecia areata. Some clones in this sample may be carry-over from other donors' samples.

This clonotype was counted at least ten times. The J gene is TRBJ2-1, the V gene TRBV6-2 or TRBV6-3; the D is unclear. V shed 4 bases and J shed 0 bases, with 10 bases lying between them. CDR1 and CDR2 from the germline V gene are MNHEY and SVGEGT. The CDR3 sequence is 15 residues long. CDR3 sequence: CASSLGLLSYNEQFF. The CDR3 DNA is TGTGCCAGCAGTTTAGGCCTACTCTCCTACAATGAGCAGTTCTTC.

This clonotype was observed a handful of times. This sequence joins TRBV28 and TRBJ2-7, with D maybe TRBD2 (6 bases). The V gene's germline CDR1 is MDHEN and CDR2 SYDVKM. This CDR3 spans 13 amino acids. V was shortened by 7 bases and J by 2 bases, with 12 bases between the two germline ends. This CDR3 reads CASTQRTTYEQYF. The CDR3 DNA sequence: TGTGCCAGCACCCAGCGGACTACCTACGAGCAGTACTTC.

The CDR3 bases are TGTGCCAGCCTACTACGGGGGAGTTCAGATACGCAGTATTTT. This encodes CASLLRGSSDTQYF. The chain links TRBV2 to TRBJ2-3; possible D gene TRBD2, 6 bases. Trimming shortened V by 8 bases and J by 4 bases, and 16 bases separated the two germline ends. Germline CDR1 reads SNHLY; CDR2 reads FYNNEI. This CDR3 comprises 14 residues.

This clonotype was seen ten or more times. This chain joins TRBV5-6 and TRBJ1-3; 10 nucleotides align to TRBD1. Trimming took 4 bases from V and 3 from J; bases not matched to a gene: 1. The CDR3 is 14 amino acids. CDR1 and CDR2 from the germline V gene are SGHDT and YYEEEE. This CDR3 is CASSRDRGGNTIYF. The CDR3 DNA reads TGTGCCAGCAGCCGGGACAGGGGTGGAAACACCATATATTTT. Full variable domain (remainder filled in from reference TRBV5-6 and TRBJ1-3): DAGVTQSPTHLIKTRGQQVTLRCSPKSGHDTVSWYQQALGQGPQFIFQYYEEEERQRGNFPDRFSGHQFPNYSSELNVNALLLGDSALYLCASSRDRGGNTIYFGEGSWLTVV.

This chain links TRBV12-3 or TRBV12-4 with TRBJ2-3, with a tentative D call TRBD1 (6 bases). The length of the CDR3 is 14 residues. V lost 6 bases and J lost 6, with 16 bases in between. CDR3: CASSATGTADTQYF. The CDR3 region has the DNA TGTGCCAGCAGCGCAACAGGGACGGCGGATACGCAGTATTTT.

There are a few counts of this clonotype. J is TRBJ1-6 and V is TRBV6-6; D not resolved. The CDR3 extends over 15 amino acids. Germline V gene data show CDR1 as MNHNY and CDR2 as SVGAGI (reference sequence). With 0 bases removed from V and 10 bases from J, the gap between germline ends came to 13 bases. The CDR3 DNA is TGTGCCAGCAGTTACTCGAATAGAGGGCAGTCACCCCTCCACTTT. Translating gives CASSYSNRGQSPLHF.

The chain couples TRBV10-3 to TRBJ2-5, with 13 bases lining up with TRBD2. V shed 8 bases, J shed 1 base, and the junction held 4 bases outside the gene matches. This CDR3 has 15 amino acids. Germline V gives CDR1 ENHRY, CDR2 SYGVKD. CDR3 DNA sequence: TGTGCCATCGGAACTAGCGGGGGGGCCCAAGAGACCCAGTACTTC. Protein: CAIGTSGGAQETQYF.

This clonotype was seen repeatedly, ten times or more. The J gene is TRBJ1-5, the V gene TRBV3-1; no firm D call. The V end lost 4 bases, the J end lost 4 bases, and 8 bases lay between the germline ends. This CDR3 region has 13 residues. The V gene's germline CDR1 is LGHDT and CDR2 YNNKEL (reference sequence). CDR3 sequence (DNA): TGTGCCAGCAGCCCCGAGTTAAATCAGCCCCAGCATTTT. This translates into CASSPELNQPQHF.

The chain employs TRBV6-2 or TRBV6-3 and TRBJ1-1, with D hard to call. CDR1 and CDR2 from the germline V gene are MNHEY and SVGEGT. The CDR3 contains 12 residues. The V and J ends lost 8 bases and 6 bases respectively, with 13 bases between them. CDR3 coding DNA: TGTGCCAGCCGAGACCGGCTCCCTGAAGCTTTCTTT. This gives the protein CASRDRLPEAFF.

This clonotype was detected a few times. The chain carries TRBV12-3 or TRBV12-4 and TRBJ2-7, with a possible D match to TRBD2 (5 bases). V lost 5 bases to trimming and J lost 6 bases, with 8 bases between them. The CDR3 has 11 residues. The CDR3 reads CASSTSGEQYF. The CDR3 region has the DNA TGTGCCAGCAGTACGAGCGGCGAGCAGTACTTC.

The chain uses TRBV7-2 and TRBJ1-5, with D possibly TRBD1 on 6 matching bases. Germline CDR1 reads SGHTA; CDR2 reads FQGNSA. Trimming pared 5 bases from V and 10 bases from J, leaving 21 bases between. The CDR3 is made up of 15 amino acids. The CDR3 loop is CASSQNRFSDRPQHF. Written as DNA, the CDR3 is TGTGCCAGCAGCCAAAACAGGTTTTCGGACAGACCCCAGCATTTT.

V gene TRBV4-1 combines with J gene TRBJ2-3; TRBD2 agrees at 10 bases. V lost 0 bases to trimming and J lost 2 bases; unmatched junction nucleotides: 17. Looked up from germline, CDR1 is MGHRA and CDR2 is YSYEKL. The CDR3 loop spans 21 amino acids. The CDR3 spells CASSQDRWAKRGGSITDTQYF. The CDR3 DNA reads TGCGCCAGCAGCCAAGATCGATGGGCTAAGCGGGGGGGTTCAATCACAGATACGCAGTATTTT.

This clonotype was detected many times. The chain joins TRBV3-1 to TRBJ2-5; 10 bases line up with TRBD2. The CDR3 runs 18 residues. Germline V gives CDR1 LGHDT, CDR2 YNNKEL (reference sequence). With 0 bases clipped from V and 1 base from J, the junction kept 8 bases outside the gene matches. CDR3 sequence (DNA): TGTGCCAGCAGCCAAGATAAACTAGCGGGGACTCCCCAAGAGACCCAGTACTTC. As protein: CASSQDKLAGTPQETQYF.

This chain links TRBV5-1 with TRBJ1-4; the D gene is possibly TRBD1 (5 bases). This CDR3 is 13 amino acids long. The V gene lost 5 bases and the J gene lost 7 bases, with 12 bases spanning the gap. The germline CDR1 and CDR2 sequences are SGHRS and YFSETQ. The CDR3 loop reads CASSWRGGEKLFF. The CDR3 coding sequence is TGCGCCAGCAGTTGGAGGGGAGGTGAAAAACTGTTTTTT.

This clonotype was recorded many times. The chain uses TRBV12-3 or TRBV12-4 and TRBJ1-1; D is unclear. The CDR3 loop spans 13 amino acids. Trimming removed 2 bases at V and 1 base at J, with 5 bases between. The DNA of the CDR3 is TGTGCCAGCAGTTTAAGCCAGAACACTGAAGCTTTCTTT. Translating gives CASSLSQNTEAFF.

This clonotype has more than one count but fewer than ten. This chain uses TRBV20-1 with TRBJ1-2, with 8 bases lining up with TRBD1. The length of the CDR3 is 14 residues. The V and J ends lost 6 bases and 4 bases, in that order; junction bases with no gene match: 10. The germline CDR1 and CDR2 sequences are DFQATT and SNEGSKA (reference sequence). CDR3 sequence: CSARSGGRVYGYTF. In nucleotides, the CDR3 is TGCAGTGCCCGATCAGGGGGCAGAGTCTATGGCTACACCTTC.

Only a few counts were recorded for this clonotype. The chain is built from TRBV5-1 and TRBJ2-2; tentatively, D is TRBD2 (5 bases). The CDR3 length is 12 residues. With 4 bases removed from V and 7 bases from J, the gap between germline ends came to 8 bases. Germline-derived CDR1 and CDR2 are SGHRS and YFSETQ. CDR3 nucleotides: TGCGCCAGCAGCCAGGAGGACGGGGAGCTGTTTTTT. As protein: CASSQEDGELFF.

This chain connects TRBV29-1 to TRBJ2-1; no clear D gene. The CDR3 runs 10 residues. Between the trimmed V and J ends, which lost 6 bases and 12 bases, there was a span of 12 bases. Germline CDR1 and CDR2: SQVTM and ANQGSEA. The CDR3, as DNA: TGCAGCGTAGCAGAGCTGGGGCAGTTCTTC. The encoded protein is CSVAELGQFF.

This clonotype was detected ten times or more. V gene TRBV5-5 combines with J gene TRBJ2-3; the D gene is possibly TRBD1 (6 bases). V dropped 2 bases and J dropped 4 bases, with 14 bases sitting between them. This CDR3 comprises 15 residues. Germline CDR1 reads SGHKS; CDR2 reads YYEKEE (reference sequence). The CDR3 reads CASSFVQTGSDTQYF. Here the CDR3 DNA reads TGTGCCAGCAGCTTCGTACAAACAGGGTCAGATACGCAGTATTTT.

The chain is built from TRBV12-3 or TRBV12-4 and TRBJ2-7; D remains unclear. The CDR3 is 12 amino acids. Trimming took 5 bases from V and 4 from J, leaving 9 bases between them. The CDR3 here is CASSKLGYEQYF. DNA for the CDR3: TGTGCCAGCAGTAAGCTGGGGTACGAGCAGTACTTC.

This clonotype has a count of ten or more. This sequence joins TRBV7-6 and TRBJ2-2, with 8 bases aligning to TRBD2. CDR1 is SGHVS, CDR2 FNYEAQ, per germline. This CDR3 region has 16 residues. After removal of 1 base from V and 5 bases from J, the junction contained 6 bases not matched to a gene. CDR3 in DNA: TGTGCCAGCAGCTTAGTCGGGACTAGGCGGACCGGGGAGCTGTTTTTT. This codes for CASSLVGTRRTGELFF.

This clonotype appeared a few times. The genes are TRBV7-3 and TRBJ1-1; D ambiguous. V shed 2 bases and J shed 3 bases, with 10 bases lying between them. The CDR3 consists of 14 residues. Germline CDR1 SGHTA, CDR2 FQGTGA. The CDR3, as DNA: TGTGCCAGCAGCTTAGACGACGAGGACACTGAAGCTTTCTTT. It is translated as CASSLDDEDTEAFF.

Only a few counts were recorded for this clonotype. V usage is TRBV28 and J usage is TRBJ1-4, with 10 bases matching TRBD1. V gave up 3 bases and J gave up 8 bases; unmatched junction bases: 12. The CDR3 covers 17 residues. Germline loops: CDR1 MDHEN, CDR2 SYDVKM. The CDR3 DNA follows: TGTGCCAGCAGTTTCTTGGGACAGGGGCAGGGGGAAGAAAAACTGTTTTTT. Protein sequence: CASSFLGQGQGEEKLFF.

This clonotype was counted only a few times. This chain links TRBV4-2 with TRBJ1-2; TRBD1 might be the D (6 bases). From germline, CDR1 is LGHNA and CDR2 YNFKEQ. Trimming removed 4 bases at V and 4 bases at J, with 22 bases between. CDR3 length: 17 amino acids. CDR3 in amino acids: CASSPLRFTQGTYGYTF. CDR3 nucleotides: TGTGCCAGCAGCCCCCTCCGCTTTACACAGGGAACCTATGGCTACACCTTC.